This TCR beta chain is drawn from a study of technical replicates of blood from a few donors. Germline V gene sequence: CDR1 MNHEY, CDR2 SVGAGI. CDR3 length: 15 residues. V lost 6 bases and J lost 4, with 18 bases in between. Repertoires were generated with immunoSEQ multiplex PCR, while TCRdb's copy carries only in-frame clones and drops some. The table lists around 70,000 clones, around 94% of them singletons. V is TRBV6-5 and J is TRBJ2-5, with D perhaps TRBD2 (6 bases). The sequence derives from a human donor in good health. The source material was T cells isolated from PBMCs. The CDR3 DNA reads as TGTGCCAGCAGCCCTCCCGGACTAAAAGGAGAGACCCAGTACTTC. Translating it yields CASSPPGLKGETQYF.